A selection of T cell receptor beta chains follows, all from one sample in a study of neurological immune-mediated disorders. TCRdb called the 5' RACE reads again in MiXCR, with one record for every CDR3 protein. This table has some 35,000 distinct CDR3 sequences, 11% appearing once. Sequenced: CD4+ T cells from blood. These TCRs come from a woman younger than 45 with HTLV-1-associated myelopathy (HAM/TSP). The CDR3 runs from the conserved cysteine through the conserved F or W. Fields, in order: clone size, V gene, J gene, D gene, CDR3 DNA, CDR3 protein. A D gene is named only where the DNA matches it firmly. Not every row has a clone size; where given, it reads once, few, many or a size class.

-,TRBV12-3/TRBV12-4,TRBJ2-1,TRBD2,TGTGCCAGCAGTTTATCCCCATTGGGACTAGCGAATAATGAGCAGTTCTTC,CASSLSPLGLANNEQFF
many,TRBV20-1,TRBJ1-5,-,TGCAGTGCTATCCAGGACAGCCTAAGCAATCAGCCCCAGCATTTT,CSAIQDSLSNQPQHF
many,TRBV7-9,TRBJ1-4,-,TGTGCCAGCAGCTTAACCGGGCGGGGGACAAATGAAAAACTGTTTTTT,CASSLTGRGTNEKLFF
many,TRBV5-1,TRBJ2-3,-,TGCGCCAGCAGCTGGTCCCTTGCAGCTAGCACAGATACGCAGTATTTT,CASSWSLAASTDTQYF
-,TRBV6-1,TRBJ2-2,TRBD2,TGTGCCAGCAGTGTACTAGCGGGGGTGGCCGGGGAGCTGTTTTTT,CASSVLAGVAGELFF
-,TRBV30,TRBJ1-6,TRBD1,TGTGCCTGGAGTGTATCTGACAGGGCTCATTCACCCCTCCACTTT,CAWSVSDRAHSPLHF
many,TRBV20-1,TRBJ2-3,TRBD1,TGCAGTGCTAGTGAAAGAGGGACAGGTAAAGATACGCAGTATTTT,CSASERGTGKDTQYF
many,TRBV6-1,TRBJ1-4,-,TGTGCCAGCAGTGTATCATTGCCCCGGAGCGGGGAAAAACTGTTTTTT,CASSVSLPRSGEKLFF
few,TRBV19,TRBJ1-5,-,TGTGCCAGTAGTCCCTATGATCGGGGTCAGCCCCAGCATTTT,CASSPYDRGQPQHF
many,TRBV6-6,TRBJ2-5,TRBD2,TGTGCCAGCAGGGCACGGAGCGGGGGGGATCGGACCCAGTACTTC,CASRARSGGDRTQYF
many,TRBV29-1,TRBJ2-1,-,TGCAGCGTTGAAGAACCGGGACGGAGACTTAACCCCTCCTACAATGAGCAGTTCTTC,CSVEEPGRRLNPSYNEQFF
many,TRBV12-3/TRBV12-4,TRBJ1-2,-,TGTGCCAGCAGTTTGAGTCCCGCGAGCCCTGGCTACACCTTC,CASSLSPASPGYTF
many,TRBV19,TRBJ1-3,-,TGTGCCAGTAGTATCGGACGTCGCAATGGAAACACCATATATTTT,CASSIGRRNGNTIYF
many,TRBV5-1,TRBJ1-4,-,TGCGCCAGCAGCCCAACAAGGGGGAATGAAAAACTGTTTTTT,CASSPTRGNEKLFF
many,TRBV7-9,TRBJ2-4,TRBD2,TGTGCCAGCAGCTTAGGAAGCGGGGGGATCAAAAACATTCAGTACTTC,CASSLGSGGIKNIQYF
many,TRBV15,TRBJ1-5,TRBD1,TGTGCCACCAGCAGAAACCGGGACAGAGTCATTTTAGCCCAGCATTTT,CATSRNRDRVILAQHF
many,TRBV20-1,TRBJ1-4,-,TGCAGTGCTAGAGGCCCCCTGAATGAAAAACTGTTTTTT,CSARGPLNEKLFF
many,TRBV20-1,TRBJ1-6,TRBD1,TGCAGTGCTAGTGTCGAGGGGACAGGGAATTCACCCCTCCACTTT,CSASVEGTGNSPLHF
many,TRBV27,TRBJ2-3,TRBD2,TGTGCCAGCAGGAGGACTAGCGGGGGCGGGTATACGCAGTATTTT,CASRRTSGGGYTQYF
many,TRBV5-5,TRBJ1-2,-,TGTGCCAGCAGCCCCCAGGGAGAGAGATATGGCTACACCTTC,CASSPQGERYGYTF
many,TRBV5-1,TRBJ2-3,-,TGCGCCAGCAGCCCTACAACGCTGGCCTCGGATACGCAGTATTTT,CASSPTTLASDTQYF
many,TRBV15,TRBJ2-7,-,TGTGCCACCAGCATACAGGGTTACGAGCAGTACTTC,CATSIQGYEQYF
many,TRBV5-1,TRBJ2-7,-,TGCGCCCCCAGGGAGGACGAGCAGTACTTC,CAPREDEQYF
many,TRBV4-1,TRBJ2-3,TRBD2,TGCGCCAGCAGCAAACTAGCGGGGAGCACAGATACGCAGTATTTT,CASSKLAGSTDTQYF
many,TRBV5-4,TRBJ2-3,TRBD2,TGTGCCAGCAGCGCCGGACTAGCGGGGAACACAGATACGCAGTATTTT,CASSAGLAGNTDTQYF
many,TRBV5-1,TRBJ2-3,-,TGCGCCAGCAGCTTGGAGAAGAACACAGATACGCAGTATTTT,CASSLEKNTDTQYF
many,TRBV9,TRBJ1-6,TRBD1,TGTGCCAGCAGCGTAGCCCCAGGGGGGGATTTTAATTCACCCCTCCACTTT,CASSVAPGGDFNSPLHF
many,TRBV20-1,TRBJ2-3,TRBD1,TGCAGTGCTAACGAACTCGGACAGGCCTACACAGATACGCAGTATTTT,CSANELGQAYTDTQYF
many,TRBV20-1,TRBJ1-3,TRBD1,TGCAGTGCCATGGACAGGGGGCTTGGAAACACCATATATTTT,CSAMDRGLGNTIYF
many,TRBV10-3,TRBJ2-3,-,TGTGCCATCAGTGAGCAAATCACTAGCACAGATACGCAGTATTTT,CAISEQITSTDTQYF
many,TRBV18,TRBJ2-7,-,TGTGCCAGCTCAAAGACGGAAAACTACGAGCAGTACTTC,CASSKTENYEQYF
-,TRBV24-1,TRBJ2-3,-,TGTGCCACCAGTGACCCTAATGGAGATACGCAGTATTTT,CATSDPNGDTQYF
many,TRBV6-5,TRBJ1-1,-,TGTGCCAGCAGTTACGGGCAGACGAACACTGAAGCTTTCTTT,CASSYGQTNTEAFF
many,TRBV12-3/TRBV12-4,TRBJ2-4,-,TGTGCCAGCAGTTTCAACCGTGGCAAAAACATTCAGTACTTC,CASSFNRGKNIQYF
many,TRBV5-1,TRBJ1-3,-,TGCGCCAGCAGCTTTGCAGGGACTGGAAACACCATATATTTT,CASSFAGTGNTIYF
many,TRBV5-5,TRBJ2-7,-,TGTGCCAGCGCTCACCCGCTGCGTGGCTCCTACGAGCAGTACTTC,CASAHPLRGSYEQYF
many,TRBV7-9,TRBJ2-5,TRBD2,TGTGCCAGCAGCCAAGAGCGGGGGCAGCTTGAAGAGACCCAGTACTTC,CASSQERGQLEETQYF
many,TRBV20-1,TRBJ2-3,TRBD2,TGCAGTGCCCCCAGACTAGCGGCTACCACAGATACGCAGTATTTT,CSAPRLAATTDTQYF
-,TRBV20-1,TRBJ2-1,-,TGCAGTGGAACCGGTACAGGGTCTTCTATCACCTTCAATGAGCAGTTCTTC,CSGTGTGSSITFNEQFF
many,TRBV20-1,TRBJ2-1,-,TGCAGTGCTAGGGGGGGCAATGAGCAGTTCTTC,CSARGGNEQFF
many,TRBV5-1,TRBJ2-1,TRBD2,TGCGCCAGCAGCCTGCTAGCGGGGGGAATCGATGAGCAGTTCTTC,CASSLLAGGIDEQFF
many,TRBV6-5,TRBJ1-4,-,TGTGCCAGCAGTTCATACCGACAGAATGGAAATGAAAAACTGTTTTTT,CASSSYRQNGNEKLFF